This T cell receptor beta chain was profiled in a study of CD8+ T cells in alopecia areata. Extracted RNA was reverse transcribed, and the resulting cDNA served as sequencing template. TCRdb's table, derived via immunoSEQ multiplex PCR, lists solely in-frame clones and lacks some. Found here are about 90,000 clones, roughly two fifths of them singletons; the top ten hold about 17%. The V end was cut by 5 bases, the J end by 3 bases, with 4 bases between. The germline V gene encodes CDR1 MDHEN and CDR2 SYDVKM. This CDR3 region has 12 residues. Treatment indicated: oral pan-JAK inhibitor, 5-10 mg twice daily.

The V and J genes are TRBV28 and TRBJ2-2, with D unresolved. This receptor was obtained from a human donor with alopecia areata. Sequenced here: CD8+ T cells sorted from blood, sampled at week 24, from a patient treated with tofacitinib. The CDR3 protein is CASSIYTGELFF. In DNA form, the CDR3 reads TGTGCCAGCAGTATCTACACCGGGGAGCTGTTTTTT.